This record covers a single TCR beta chain. The sample holds a few counts of this clone. Its binding antigen is unknown. No much larger clone is present one base from it, and per-base qualities are unavailable. CD4+ T cells from unexposed donors were collected before the COVID-19 pandemic (2011-2018). The EasySep CD4+ T cell isolation kit was used to isolate CD4+ T cells once the cultures had run for roughly 11 days. As cell numbers permitted, CD4+ T cells from unexposed donors were tested for reactivity to SARS-CoV-2 S and N and to four common cold coronavirus spike pools. Each well held 1.5 million to 2.5 million PBMCs cultured in IMDM containing around 5% human AB serum and approximately 9.3 IU/ml IL-2. Half of the culture medium was replaced with fresh IL-2-containing medium on days 3 and 7. Each peptide culture condition was generally run in triplicate replicate wells. The leukapheresis product used for the unexposed donors was purchased from a commercial source. Ficoll-Paque PLUS gradient centrifugation was used to isolate PBMCs from either whole blood or leukapheresis product. PBMCs were either cryopreserved at -140°C or used fresh in the expansion assay. The QIAamp Micro DNA Kit was used to extract genomic DNA from the CD4+ T cells.

The entry originates in a study of CD4 T cells in relation to SARS-CoV-2 and coronaviruses (dated by TCRdb to the early 2020s). With regard to the full study: The ViraFEST assay cultured PBMCs with antigen for 10 days, then sequenced TCR beta CDR3s to find antigen-specific clonal expansions. Shared crossreactive spike epitopes were mapped to their HLA restriction using patient-derived lymphoblastoid cell lines. At the level of individual TCR clonotypes, the study evaluated whether memory CD4+ T cells crossreact between the spike proteins of SARS-CoV-2 and those of common cold coronaviruses. The negative reference condition was either a culture with an HIV-1 Nef peptide pool or a culture with no peptide. The Adaptive Biotechnologies TCR-sequencing kit was used for samples from three pre-COVID donors and for the naive versus memory experiments, whereas the other data were Illumina-based. For other donors in the study, expansion assays were sequenced with a different, Illumina-based TCR-beta assay. What the authors observed across the whole study: Compared with monoreactive clones, crossreactive clones had significantly weaker SARS-CoV-2-driven expansion, a result consistent with antigenic imprinting. In roughly 65% of donors, memory CD4+ clonotypes turned up that crossrecognized SARS-CoV-2 and at least one common cold coronavirus spike. Small numbers of patients and of tested TCRs were a limitation of the study. Crossreactivity analysis was centred on spike protein, so crossreactivity against other viral proteins was not assessed. Because no donor provided both pre-pandemic and post-infection samples, tracing the source of pre-existing responses was limited.

The junction shows trimming of 2 bases on V and 3 bases on J, plus 12 bases between the germline ends. Including cysteine and phenylalanine, the CDR3 has 14 amino acids. The only DNA kept is the CDR3, 42 bases in frame from the first base. CDR1 and CDR2, per the germline V gene, are SGHRS and YFSETQ. Libraries were made using the immunoSEQ multiplex PCR assay. As for how the authors treated the data: During preprocessing, nonproductive sequences were removed, along with CDR3s that did not begin with C, did not end with F or W, or were shorter than 7 amino acids. The MANAFEST web app was used to call antigen-specific clonotypes on the basis of expansion compared with the reference and with other culture wells. To be counted as positive, a clone had to show significant expansion compared with the reference culture, at an FDR below 0.05, in 2 of 3 replicate wells. Positive clones also required significant expansion versus all other tandem wells and an odds ratio above 5. CDR3 homology was quantified as pairwise Levenshtein distance, calculated with the stringdist R package after three terminal residues were trimmed from each end. TCRdb obtained this table from immuneACCESS and retained in-frame rearrangements with V and J assigned. These tables miss some clones; where compared with another copy, unresolved V genes account for less than half of the shortfall, and the remainder is unexplained. V, J and clone size reflect that table, while D and trimming were determined from the DNA. Recorded for this sample are some 16,000 clones; 82% of them occurred a single time. 31% of the sample is held by the ten biggest clonotypes.

This clonotype originated in a human donor in good health. This chain is built from TRBV5-1 and TRBJ2-7; TRBD1 is a weak D gene call, 5 bases matching. Specimen: CD4+ T cells from PBMCs, cultured in vitro. For the CDR3, the sequence is CASSLTGQGYEQYF. In nucleotides, the sequence is TGCGCCAGCAGCTTAACAGGACAAGGCTACGAGCAGTACTTC.